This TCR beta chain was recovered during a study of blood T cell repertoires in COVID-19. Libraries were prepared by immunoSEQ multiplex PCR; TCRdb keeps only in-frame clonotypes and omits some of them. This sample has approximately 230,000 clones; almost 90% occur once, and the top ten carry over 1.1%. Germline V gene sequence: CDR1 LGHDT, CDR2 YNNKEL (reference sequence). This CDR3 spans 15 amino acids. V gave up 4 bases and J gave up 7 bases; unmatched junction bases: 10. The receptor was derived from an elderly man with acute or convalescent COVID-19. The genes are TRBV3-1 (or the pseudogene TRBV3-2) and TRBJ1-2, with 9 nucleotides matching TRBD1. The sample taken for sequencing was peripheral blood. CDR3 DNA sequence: TGTGCCAGCAGCCCGGGACAGGGCCAGTATTCTGGCTACACCTTC. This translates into CASSPGQGQYSGYTF.